This TCR beta chain was recorded in a study of identical twins. Points from the study as a whole: Conclusions rested on cross-sectional statistics rather than following the same donors. Beta out-of-frame sequences showed weaker excess sharing between twins.

TCRdb reanalysed the 5' RACE reads using MiXCR and keeps one entry per CDR3 protein. The sample has under 900,000 distinct CDR3 sequences; around a sixth are singletons. This clonotype was seen many times. The antigen remains unidentified. This CDR3 region has 13 residues. The V end lost 3 bases, the J end lost 2 bases, and 7 bases lay between the germline ends. Separately, the same data were catalogued under a study of T cells expressing NK-cell markers.

This chain links TRBV12-3 or TRBV12-4 with TRBJ2-5; D gene unclear. Sequenced: PBMCs. The clonotype comes from a woman in her late teens or twenties in good health. CDR3 DNA: TGTGCCAGCAGTTTCGGTCCACAAGAGACCCAGTACTTC. Its translation: CASSFGPQETQYF.